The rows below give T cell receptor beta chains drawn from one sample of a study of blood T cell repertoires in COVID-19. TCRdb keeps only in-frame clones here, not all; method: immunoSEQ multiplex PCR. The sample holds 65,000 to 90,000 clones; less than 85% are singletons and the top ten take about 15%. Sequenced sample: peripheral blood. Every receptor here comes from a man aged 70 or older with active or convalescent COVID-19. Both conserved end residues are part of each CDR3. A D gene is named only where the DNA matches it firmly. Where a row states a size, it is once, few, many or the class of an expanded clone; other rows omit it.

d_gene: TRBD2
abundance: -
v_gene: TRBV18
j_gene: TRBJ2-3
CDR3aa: CASSPASGGQGDTQYF
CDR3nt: TGTGCCAGCTCACCGGCTAGCGGGGGCCAGGGAGATACGCAGTATTTT

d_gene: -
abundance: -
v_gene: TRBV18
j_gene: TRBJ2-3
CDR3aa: CASSDLTGDTQYF
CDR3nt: TGTGCCAGCTCAGATCTAACGGGAGATACGCAGTATTTT

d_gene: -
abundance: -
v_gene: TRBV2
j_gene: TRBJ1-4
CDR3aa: CASGGEGEKLFF
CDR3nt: TGTGCCAGCGGAGGCGAAGGAGAAAAACTGTTTTTT

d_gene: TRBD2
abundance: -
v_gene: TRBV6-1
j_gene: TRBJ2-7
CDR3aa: CASSDFIAGVSYEQYF
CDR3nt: TGTGCCAGCAGTGACTTCATAGCGGGGGTCTCCTACGAGCAGTACTTC

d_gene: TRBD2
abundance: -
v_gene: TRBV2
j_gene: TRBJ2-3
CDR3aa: CASTPSSGVTDTQYF
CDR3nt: TGTGCCAGCACTCCGAGTAGCGGGGTTACAGATACGCAGTATTTT

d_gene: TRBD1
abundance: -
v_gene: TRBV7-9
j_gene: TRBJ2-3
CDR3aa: CASSLVRGRTDTQYF
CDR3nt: TGTGCCAGCAGCTTAGTGAGGGGGCGCACAGATACGCAGTATTTT

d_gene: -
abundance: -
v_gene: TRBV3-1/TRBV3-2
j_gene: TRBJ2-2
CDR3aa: CASSQGGLNTGELFF
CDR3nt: TGTGCCAGCAGCCAAGGGGGCCTTAACACCGGGGAGCTGTTTTTT

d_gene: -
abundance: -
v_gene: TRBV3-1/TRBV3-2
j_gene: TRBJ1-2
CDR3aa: CASSQLGVGYTF
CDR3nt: TGTGCCAGCAGCCAACTAGGGGTAGGCTACACCTTC

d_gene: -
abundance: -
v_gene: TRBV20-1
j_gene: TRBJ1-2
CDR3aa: CSASRQDYGYTF
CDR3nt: TGCAGTGCTAGTAGACAGGACTATGGCTACACCTTC

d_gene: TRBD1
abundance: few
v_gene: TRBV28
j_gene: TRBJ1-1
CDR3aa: CASTFTPGQGTEAFF
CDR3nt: TGTGCCAGCACCTTCACTCCGGGACAGGGAACTGAAGCTTTCTTT

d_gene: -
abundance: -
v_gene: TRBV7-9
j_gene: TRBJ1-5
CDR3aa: CASSFGGDSNQPQHF
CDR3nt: TGTGCCAGCAGCTTTGGGGGGGATAGCAATCAGCCCCAGCATTTT

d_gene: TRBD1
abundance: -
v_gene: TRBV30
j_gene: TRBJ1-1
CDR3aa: CAWRPPDRVAEAFF
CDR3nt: TGTGCCTGGAGACCCCCGGACAGGGTCGCTGAAGCTTTCTTT

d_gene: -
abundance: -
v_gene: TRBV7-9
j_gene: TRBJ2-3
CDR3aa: CASSPRGKSTDTQYF
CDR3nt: TGTGCCAGCAGCCCCCGGGGGAAGAGCACAGATACGCAGTATTTT

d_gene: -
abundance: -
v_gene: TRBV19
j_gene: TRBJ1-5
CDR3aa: CASSMLFADAGNQPQHF
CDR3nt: TGTGCCAGTAGTATGCTGTTCGCGGATGCGGGCAATCAGCCCCAGCATTTT

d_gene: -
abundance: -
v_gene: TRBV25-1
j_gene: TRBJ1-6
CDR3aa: CASSDLPGYSPLHF
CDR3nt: TGTGCCAGCAGTGACCTCCCCGGGTATTCACCCCTCCACTTT

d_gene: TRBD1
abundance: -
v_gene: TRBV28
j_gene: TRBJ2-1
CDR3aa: CASIFTGQGESEQFF
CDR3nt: TGTGCCAGCATTTTTACGGGACAGGGGGAAAGTGAGCAGTTCTTC

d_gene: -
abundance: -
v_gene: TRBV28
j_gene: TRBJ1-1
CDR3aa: CASTLNGVSVSTEAFF
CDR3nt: TGTGCCAGCACCCTGAACGGGGTTAGCGTGAGCACTGAAGCTTTCTTT

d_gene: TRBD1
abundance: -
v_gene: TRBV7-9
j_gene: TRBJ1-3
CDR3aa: CASSFQGQFSTIYF
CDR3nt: TGTGCCAGCAGCTTCCAGGGACAGTTCAGCACCATATATTTT

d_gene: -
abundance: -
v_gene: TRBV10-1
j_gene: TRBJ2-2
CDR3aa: CASSSESLGELFF
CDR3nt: TGCGCCAGCAGTTCCGAGAGTCTCGGGGAGCTGTTTTTT

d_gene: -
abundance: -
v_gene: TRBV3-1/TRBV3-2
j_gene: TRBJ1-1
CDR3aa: CASSLQTDTEAFF
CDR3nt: TGTGCCAGCAGCCTTCAGACTGACACTGAAGCTTTCTTT

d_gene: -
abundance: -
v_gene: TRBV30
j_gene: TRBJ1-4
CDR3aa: CAWQGRGEKLFF
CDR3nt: TGTGCCTGGCAGGGCAGGGGTGAAAAACTGTTTTTT

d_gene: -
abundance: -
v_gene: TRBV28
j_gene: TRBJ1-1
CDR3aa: CASTGPNTEAFF
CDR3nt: TGTGCCAGCACAGGGCCGAACACTGAAGCTTTCTTT

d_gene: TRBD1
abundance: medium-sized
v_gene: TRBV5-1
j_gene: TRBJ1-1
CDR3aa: CASSFVQGSGGTEAFF
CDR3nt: TGCGCCAGCAGCTTTGTACAGGGGAGCGGGGGCACTGAAGCTTTCTTT

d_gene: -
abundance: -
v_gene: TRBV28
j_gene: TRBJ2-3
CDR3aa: CASAGMTDTQYF
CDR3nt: TGTGCCAGCGCGGGGATGACGGATACGCAGTATTTT

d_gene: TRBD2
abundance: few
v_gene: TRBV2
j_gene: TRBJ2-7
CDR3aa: CASRRDSGGSYEQYF
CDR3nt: TGTGCCAGCAGACGAGATAGCGGGGGATCCTACGAGCAGTACTTC

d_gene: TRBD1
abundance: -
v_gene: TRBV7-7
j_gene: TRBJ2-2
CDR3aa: CASSSGQGGTGELFF
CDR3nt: TGTGCTAGCAGCTCCGGACAGGGAGGCACCGGGGAGCTGTTTTTT

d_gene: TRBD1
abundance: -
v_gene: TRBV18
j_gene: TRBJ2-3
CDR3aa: CASSPRTGSTDTQYF
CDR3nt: TGTGCCAGCTCACCAAGGACAGGGAGCACAGATACGCAGTATTTT

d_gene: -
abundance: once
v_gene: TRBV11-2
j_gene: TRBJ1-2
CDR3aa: CASSLEHSGYTF
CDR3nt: TGTGCCAGCAGCTTAGAACATTCTGGCTACACCTTC

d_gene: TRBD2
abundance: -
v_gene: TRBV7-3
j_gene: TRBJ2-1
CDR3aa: CASSISGGAPYNEQFF
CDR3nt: TGTGCCAGCAGCATAAGCGGGGGGGCCCCCTACAATGAGCAGTTCTTC